Below, one TCR beta chain is given with its context. This sample is drawn from a study of early T cells in non-severe SARS-CoV-2 infection. About the research overall: The sequenced material was bulk RNA from unsorted whole blood, and its chains were unpaired.

TCRdb itself ran the 5' RACE reads through MiXCR, one entry per CDR3 protein. The table lists fewer than 55,000 distinct CDR3 sequences, approximately 6.5% of them singletons. The CDR3 spans 12 residues. V lost 1 base to trimming and J lost 5 bases, with 6 bases between them. CDR1 SEHNR and CDR2 FQNEAQ come from the germline V gene (reference sequence). This TCR was sampled from an adult who was a healthcare worker with PCR-confirmed SARS-CoV-2 infection or an uninfected control (not recorded which). The source was whole blood, collected at baseline. The rearrangement uses TRBV7-9 and TRBJ2-7, with unresolved D. The CDR3 DNA is TGTGCCAGCAGCTTAGATGTGGACGAGCAGTACTTC. Its protein is CASSLDVDEQYF.